This T cell receptor (beta chain) was captured in a study of blood T cell repertoires in COVID-19. As for the study in general: Researchers got acute and convalescent COVID-19 samples from the United States, Italy and Spain. T cells, B-cell-depleted T cells, or PBMCs supplied cDNA or gDNA.

There are 15 residues in the CDR3. Germline V gene sequence: CDR1 KGHSH, CDR2 LQKENI. Trimming stripped 2 bases from V and 2 bases from J, with 12 bases between. Only in-frame clones appear in the TCRdb table, and some are missing; sequencing was by immunoSEQ multiplex PCR. The sample carries tens of thousands of clones, 80% to 90% recorded once. The chain combines TRBV18 with TRBJ1-1; TRBD1 might be the D (6 bases). This clonotype originated in a man aged 80 or over with acute or convalescent COVID-19. Sequenced sample: peripheral blood. CDR3 in amino acids: CASSPGTGSNTEAFF. The CDR3 region has the DNA TGTGCCAGCTCACCAGGAACAGGGAGCAACACTGAAGCTTTCTTT.